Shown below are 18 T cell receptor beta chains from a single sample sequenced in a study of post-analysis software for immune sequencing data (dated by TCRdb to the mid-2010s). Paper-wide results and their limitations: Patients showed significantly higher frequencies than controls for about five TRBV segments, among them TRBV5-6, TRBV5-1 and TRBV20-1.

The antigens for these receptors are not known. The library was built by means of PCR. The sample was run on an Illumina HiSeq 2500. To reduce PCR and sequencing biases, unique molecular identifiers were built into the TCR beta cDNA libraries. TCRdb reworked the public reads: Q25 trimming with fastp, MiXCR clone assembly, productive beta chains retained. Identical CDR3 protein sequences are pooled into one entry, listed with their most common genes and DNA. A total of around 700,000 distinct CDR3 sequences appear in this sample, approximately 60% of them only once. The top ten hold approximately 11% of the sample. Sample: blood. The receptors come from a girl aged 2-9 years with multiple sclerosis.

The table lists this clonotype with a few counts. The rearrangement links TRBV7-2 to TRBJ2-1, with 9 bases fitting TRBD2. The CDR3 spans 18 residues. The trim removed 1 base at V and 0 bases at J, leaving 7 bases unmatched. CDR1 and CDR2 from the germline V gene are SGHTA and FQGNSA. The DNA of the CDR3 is TGTGCCAGCAGCTTAGTAGGTGTTAGCGGGAGCTCCTACAATGAGCAGTTCTTC. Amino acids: CASSLVGVSGSSYNEQFF.

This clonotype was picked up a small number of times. CDR3 in DNA: TGCAGCGTTGACGGGGGGTCCCACAATGAGCAGTTCTTC. It codes for CSVDGGSHNEQFF. The chain links TRBV29-1 to TRBJ2-1; the match to TRBD2 covers 7 bases. Germline lookup yields CDR1 SQVTM and CDR2 ANQGSEA. J was trimmed by 5 bases and V by 3 bases; bases with no gene match: 4. The CDR3 contains 13 residues.

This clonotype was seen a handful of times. The CDR3 DNA reads TGTGCCAGCAGTTCCCAAGACAGGTTCAAGGGCTACGAGCAGTACTTC. Translating it yields CASSSQDRFKGYEQYF. V and J are TRBV28 and TRBJ2-7; TRBD1 might be the D (6 bases). V lost 4 bases to trimming and J lost 3 bases, with 19 bases between them. Germline values: CDR1 MDHEN, CDR2 SYDVKM. The CDR3 has 16 residues.

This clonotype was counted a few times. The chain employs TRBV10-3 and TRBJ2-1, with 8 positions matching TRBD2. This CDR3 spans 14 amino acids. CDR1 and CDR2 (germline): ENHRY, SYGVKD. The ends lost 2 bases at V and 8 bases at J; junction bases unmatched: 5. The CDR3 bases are TGTGCCATCAGTGAGGTCGGGAGGGCCGATGAGCAGTTCTTC. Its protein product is CAISEVGRADEQFF.

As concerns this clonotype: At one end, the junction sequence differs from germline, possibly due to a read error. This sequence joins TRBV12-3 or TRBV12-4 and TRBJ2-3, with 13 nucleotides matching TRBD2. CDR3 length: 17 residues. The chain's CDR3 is CACSLGGLAGPTDTQYF. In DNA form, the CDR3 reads TGTGCCTGCAGTTTGGGGGGACTAGCGGGGCCCACAGATACGCAGTATTTT.

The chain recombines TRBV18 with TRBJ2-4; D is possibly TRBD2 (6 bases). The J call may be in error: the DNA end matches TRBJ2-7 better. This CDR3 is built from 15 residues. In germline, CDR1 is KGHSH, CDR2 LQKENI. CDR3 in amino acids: CASSPSTGVPYEQYF. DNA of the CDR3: TGTGCCAGCTCACCATCGACGGGGGTCCCCTACGAGCAGTACTTC.

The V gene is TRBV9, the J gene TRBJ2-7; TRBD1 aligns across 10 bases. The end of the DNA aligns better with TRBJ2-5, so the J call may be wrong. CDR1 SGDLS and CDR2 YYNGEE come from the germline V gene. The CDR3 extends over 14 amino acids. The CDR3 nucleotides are TGTGCCAGCAGCGTGGACAGGGGGTTTGCGACCCAGTACTTC. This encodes CASSVDRGFATQYF.

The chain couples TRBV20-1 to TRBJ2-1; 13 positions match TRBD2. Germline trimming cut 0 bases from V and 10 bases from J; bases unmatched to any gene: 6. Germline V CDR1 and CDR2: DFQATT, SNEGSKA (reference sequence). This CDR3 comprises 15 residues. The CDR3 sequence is CSARDTSGRAEEQFF. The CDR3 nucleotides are TGCAGTGCTAGAGATACTAGCGGGAGGGCGGAGGAGCAGTTCTTC.

The CDR3 is CASSHTGSGSTEAFF. The CDR3 DNA reads TGTGCCAGCAGTCATACGGGGTCGGGTAGTACTGAAGCTTTCTTT. The chain uses TRBV7-9 and TRBJ1-1; D gene unclear. With 6 bases removed from V and 5 bases from J, the gap between germline ends came to 19 bases. The CDR3 extends over 15 amino acids. Germline assignment: CDR1 SEHNR and CDR2 FQNEAQ (reference sequence).

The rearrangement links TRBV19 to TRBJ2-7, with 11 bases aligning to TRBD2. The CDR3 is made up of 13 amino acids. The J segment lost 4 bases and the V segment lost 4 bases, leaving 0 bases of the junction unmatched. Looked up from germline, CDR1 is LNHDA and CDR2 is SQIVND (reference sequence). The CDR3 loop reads CASSRLAGYEQYF. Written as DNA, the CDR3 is TGTGCCAGTAGTAGACTAGCGGGATACGAGCAGTACTTC.

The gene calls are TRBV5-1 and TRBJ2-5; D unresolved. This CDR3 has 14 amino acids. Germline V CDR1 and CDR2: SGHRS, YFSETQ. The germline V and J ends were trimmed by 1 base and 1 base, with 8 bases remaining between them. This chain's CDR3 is CASSLTAAQETQYF. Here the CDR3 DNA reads TGCGCCAGCAGCTTGACGGCAGCCCAAGAGACCCAGTACTTC.

The CDR3 coding sequence is TGTGCCAGCAGCCCTACCCCTGGGCACGAGCAGTACTTC. This encodes CASSPTPGHEQYF. The chain uses TRBV11-2 and TRBJ2-7; D remains unclear. The V and J ends lost 5 bases and 5 bases respectively, with 13 bases between them. The CDR3 spans 13 residues. Germline-derived CDR1 and CDR2 are SGHAT and FQNNGV.

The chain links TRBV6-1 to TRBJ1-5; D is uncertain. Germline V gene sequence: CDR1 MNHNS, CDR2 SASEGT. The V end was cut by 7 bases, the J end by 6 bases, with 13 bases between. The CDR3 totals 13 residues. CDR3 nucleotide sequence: TGTGCCAGCAATCGGGCAACGGGTCAGCCCCAGCATTTT. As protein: CASNRATGQPQHF.

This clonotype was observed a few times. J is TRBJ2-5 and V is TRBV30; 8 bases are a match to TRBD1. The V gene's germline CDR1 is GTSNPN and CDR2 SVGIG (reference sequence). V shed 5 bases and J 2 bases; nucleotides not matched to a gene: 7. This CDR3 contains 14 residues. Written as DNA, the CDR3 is TGTGCCTGGGGTACAGGGGGAGGTCAAGAGACCCAGTACTTC. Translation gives CAWGTGGGQETQYF.

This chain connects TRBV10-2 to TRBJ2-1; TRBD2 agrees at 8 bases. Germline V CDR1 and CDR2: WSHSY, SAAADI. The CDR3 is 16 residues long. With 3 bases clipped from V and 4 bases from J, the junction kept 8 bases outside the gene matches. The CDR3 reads CASSDDSGAYYNEQFF. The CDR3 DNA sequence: TGCGCCAGCAGTGACGATAGCGGGGCCTATTACAATGAGCAGTTCTTC.

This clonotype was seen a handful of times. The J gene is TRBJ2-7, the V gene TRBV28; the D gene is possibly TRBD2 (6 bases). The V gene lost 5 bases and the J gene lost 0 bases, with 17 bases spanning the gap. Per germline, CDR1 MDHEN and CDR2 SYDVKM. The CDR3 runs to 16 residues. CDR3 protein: CASSPSGTVVSYEQYF. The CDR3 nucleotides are TGTGCCAGCAGTCCATCGGGGACTGTCGTCTCCTACGAGCAGTACTTC.

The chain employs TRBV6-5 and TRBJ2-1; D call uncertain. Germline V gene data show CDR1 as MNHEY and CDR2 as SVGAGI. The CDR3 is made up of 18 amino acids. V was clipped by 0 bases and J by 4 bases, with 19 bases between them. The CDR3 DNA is TGTGCCAGCAGTTACTCGTTTCGAACAGACCTTATTTACAATGAGCAGTTCTTC. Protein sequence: CASSYSFRTDLIYNEQFF.

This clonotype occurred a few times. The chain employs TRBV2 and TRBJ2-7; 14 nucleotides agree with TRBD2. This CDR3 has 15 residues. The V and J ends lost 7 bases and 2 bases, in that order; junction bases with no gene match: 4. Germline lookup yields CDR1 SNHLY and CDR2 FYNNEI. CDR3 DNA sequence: TGTGCCAGCACCCTGGGACTAGCGGGGGCCTACGAGCAGTACTTC. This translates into CASTLGLAGAYEQYF.